Below, one T cell receptor beta chain is given with its context. Antigen unknown. This specimen belongs to a study of cytomegalovirus exposure and HLA in healthy donors. Profiling relied on immunoSEQ multiplex PCR, and the TCRdb table lists in-frame clones only, not all of them. The profile shows roughly 150,000 clones, over 80% of them singletons. General study findings and limits: In vitro data verified a few CMV-associated chains as specific for CMV antigens. Accounts indicate the classifier identified cytomegalovirus status with strong specificity and sensitivity.

Germline V gene data show CDR1 as SGHAT and CDR2 as FQDESV (reference sequence). The CDR3 length is 14 residues. V was clipped by 5 bases and J by 5 bases, with 16 bases between them. The TCR sequence derives from a man younger than 40 in good health and CMV-seropositive. Sequenced input: PBMCs. The gene calls are TRBV11-1 and TRBJ2-7, with a possible D match to TRBD2 (6 bases). Here the CDR3 DNA reads TGTGCCAGCAGCCGGGGGATTGAGCAAGACGAGCAGTACTTC. Amino acids: CASSRGIEQDEQYF.